The 15 T cell receptor beta chains given below trace back to one sample, sequenced in a study of post-analysis software for immune sequencing data (dated by TCRdb to between 2014 and 2016). Their specific antigens are unknown. General study outcomes and caveats: Significantly higher frequencies in patients than in controls were found for a handful of TRBV segments, including TRBV5-6, TRBV5-1 and TRBV20-1.

Library method: PCR. Instrument on record: Illumina HiSeq 2500. To reduce PCR and sequencing biases, unique molecular identifiers were built into the TCR beta cDNA libraries. In-frame beta chains were kept once TCRdb had trimmed the public reads at Q25 with fastp and called clones with MiXCR. A single entry per CDR3 protein holds the most common genes and DNA from its merged rows. Present in this sample are hundreds of thousands of distinct CDR3 sequences, roughly 27% of which were seen just once. Roughly 0.53% of the sample lies in the top ten. Input material: blood. The source of these receptors is a girl between 10 and 17 years old with multiple sclerosis.

J is TRBJ1-4 and V is TRBV20-1; no definite D call. Germline V lookup: CDR1 DFQATT, CDR2 SNEGSKA (reference sequence). V dropped 3 bases and J dropped 3 bases, with 14 bases sitting between them. The CDR3 is made up of 15 amino acids. The CDR3 DNA sequence: TGCAGTGCTAGGGAGGAAGGGAACGCTAATGAAAAACTGTTTTTT. This encodes CSAREEGNANEKLFF.

This clonotype appeared a few times. The chain combines TRBV13 with TRBJ2-7; TRBD1 agrees at 8 bases. Germline CDR1 and CDR2: PRHDT and FYEKMQ (reference sequence). This CDR3 contains 15 residues. Germline trimming cut 3 bases from V and 1 base from J; bases unmatched to any gene: 5. The CDR3 loop reads CASSFRTGPSYEQYF. The CDR3 nucleotides are TGTGCCAGCAGCTTCCGGACAGGGCCTTCCTACGAGCAGTACTTC.

The chain combines TRBV25-1 with TRBJ2-1; 7 positions match TRBD1. The CDR3 contains 13 residues. Trimming removed 7 bases from V and 14 bases from J; junction bases left unmatched: 14. Germline assignment: CDR1 MGHDK and CDR2 SYGVNS. CDR3 coding DNA: TGTGCCAGCATCAGTTCTGAGGGGGCATACGAGTTCTTC. Its protein product is CASISSEGAYEFF.

The chain is built from TRBV7-8 and TRBJ2-1; D remains unclear. The V end was cut by 5 bases, the J end by 3 bases, with 11 bases between. CDR3 length: 14 amino acids. CDR1 and CDR2 from the germline V gene are SGHVS and FQNEAQ. This CDR3 is CASSLALDYNEQFF. The CDR3 region has the DNA TGTGCCAGCAGCCTTGCGCTCGACTACAATGAGCAGTTCTTC.

The sample holds a few counts of this clonotype. This chain connects TRBV27 to TRBJ1-6; TRBD1 is a possible D gene (6 bases). Germline V lookup: CDR1 MNHEY, CDR2 SMNVEV (reference sequence). V was cut by 6 bases and J by 5 bases, with 17 bases left in between. CDR3 size: 16 residues. CDR3 nucleotide sequence: TGTGCCAGCAGGCTCCACAGGGTTGAGGATAATTCACCCCTCCACTTT. Residues: CASRLHRVEDNSPLHF.

The CDR3 loop reads CATSPGVGSPDTQYF. The CDR3 nucleotides are TGTGCCACCAGCCCCGGCGTGGGGTCCCCAGATACGCAGTATTTT. The gene calls are TRBV15 and TRBJ2-3; no clear D gene. Germline CDR1 is LNHNV and CDR2 is YYDKDF (reference sequence). Trimming removed 5 bases at V and 4 bases at J, with 16 bases between. The CDR3 consists of 15 residues.

This clonotype has ten or more counts. CDR3 DNA sequence: TGCGCCAGCAGCCAGACTTCAGTGGCGAGCTCCTACAATGAGCAGTTCTTC. Translation gives CASSQTSVASSYNEQFF. The V call is TRBV4-3, the J call TRBJ2-1; D is ambiguous. The CDR3 has 17 amino acids. Germline V CDR1 and CDR2: LGHNA, YSLEER. V dropped 3 bases and J dropped 0 bases, with 15 bases sitting between them.

The rearrangement links TRBV20-1 to TRBJ1-2; D call uncertain. Germline loops: CDR1 DFQATT, CDR2 SNEGSKA (reference sequence). The CDR3 contains 14 residues. Deletions cut 3 bases from V and 7 bases from J, with 18 bases between. The CDR3 is CSASQSPGSRGYTF. The CDR3 DNA follows: TGCAGTGCTAGTCAATCCCCTGGCAGCCGTGGCTACACCTTC.

This clonotype was found a few times. The CDR3 reads CSARGLAAMNTEAFF. CDR3 DNA sequence: TGCAGTGCTAGAGGACTAGCCGCAATGAACACTGAAGCTTTCTTT. The chain combines TRBV20-1 with TRBJ1-1; no clear D gene. Germline V CDR1 and CDR2: DFQATT, SNEGSKA (reference sequence). This CDR3 is 15 amino acids long. V lost 1 base to trimming and J lost 0 bases, with 12 bases between them.

This clonotype was detected only a few times. This chain links TRBV25-1 with TRBJ2-2, with 11 bases matching TRBD2. Germline CDR1 is MGHDK and CDR2 is SYGVNS. J gave up 7 bases and V 6 bases, and 7 bases lay outside the gene matches. This CDR3 spans 15 amino acids. CDR3 nucleotides: TGTGCCAGCAGCCCGACTAGCGGGATGATCGGGGAGCTGTTTTTT. Protein product: CASSPTSGMIGELFF.

The genes are TRBV20-1 and TRBJ2-5; D ambiguous. The CDR3 covers 14 residues. The germline CDR1 and CDR2 sequences are DFQATT and SNEGSKA (reference sequence). V lost 6 bases and J lost 11, with 25 bases in between. The DNA of the CDR3 is TGCAGTGCCCCTATCCTCCGTTCCTACAATGAGCAGTACTTC. Encoded protein: CSAPILRSYNEQYF.

In its sample, this clonotype was seen a few times. The rearrangement links TRBV7-8 to TRBJ1-5, with D possibly being TRBD1 (6 bases). Germline V gene data show CDR1 as SGHVS and CDR2 as FQNEAQ. This CDR3 contains 14 residues. Trimming shortened V by 5 bases and J by 7 bases, and 15 bases separated the two germline ends. The CDR3 DNA is TGTGCCAGCAGCGTCAACAGGGTTGTACAGCCCCAGCATTTT. Translating gives CASSVNRVVQPQHF.

This clonotype appeared a single time. This chain joins TRBV9 and TRBJ1-1, with no clear D. V was pared by 4 bases and J by 4 bases, with 14 bases between. The V gene's germline CDR1 is SGDLS and CDR2 YYNGEE. This CDR3 has 14 amino acids. Here the CDR3 reads CASSYIGRGTEAFF. CDR3 coding DNA: TGTGCCAGCAGCTACATCGGTCGGGGCACTGAAGCTTTCTTT.

The chain couples TRBV7-2 to TRBJ2-7, with a tentative D call TRBD2 (6 bases). Germline CDR1 reads SGHTA; CDR2 reads FQGNSA. The germline V and J ends were trimmed by 5 bases and 3 bases, with 14 bases remaining between them. The CDR3 covers 14 residues. The CDR3 loop reads CASSLDPGSYEQYF. DNA of the CDR3: TGTGCCAGCAGCCTCGACCCCGGGAGCTACGAGCAGTACTTC. Complete variable domain (other parts from reference TRBV7-2 and TRBJ2-7): GAGVSQSPSNKVTEKGKDVELRCDPISGHTALYWYRQSLGQGLEFLIYFQGNSAPDKSGLPSDRFSAERTGGSVSTLTIQRTQQEDSAVYLCASSLDPGSYEQYFGPGTRLTVT.

This clonotype was picked up one time. The rearrangement joins TRBV6-2 or TRBV6-3 to TRBJ1-2; D remains ambiguous. Germline assignment: CDR1 MNHEY and CDR2 SVGEGT. CDR3 length: 14 amino acids. Trimming took off 2 bases at V and 3 bases at J, with 10 bases between the two ends. The CDR3 nucleotides read TGTGCCAGCAGTTACATGGAGGTGGACTATGGCTACACCTTC. Its protein is CASSYMEVDYGYTF.